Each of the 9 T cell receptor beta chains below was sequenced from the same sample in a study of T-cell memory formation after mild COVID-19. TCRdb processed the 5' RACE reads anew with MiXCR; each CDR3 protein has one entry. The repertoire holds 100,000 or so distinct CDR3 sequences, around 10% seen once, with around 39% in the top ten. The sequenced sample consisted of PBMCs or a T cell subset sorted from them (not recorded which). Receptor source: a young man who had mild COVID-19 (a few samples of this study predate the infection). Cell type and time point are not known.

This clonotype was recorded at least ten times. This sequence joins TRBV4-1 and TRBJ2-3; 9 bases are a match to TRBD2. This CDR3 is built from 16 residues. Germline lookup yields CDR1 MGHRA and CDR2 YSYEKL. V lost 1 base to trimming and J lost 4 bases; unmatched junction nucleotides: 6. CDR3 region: CASSQGRGGVADTQYF. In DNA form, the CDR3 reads TGCGCCAGCAGCCAAGGGCGGGGGGGCGTCGCAGATACGCAGTATTTT.

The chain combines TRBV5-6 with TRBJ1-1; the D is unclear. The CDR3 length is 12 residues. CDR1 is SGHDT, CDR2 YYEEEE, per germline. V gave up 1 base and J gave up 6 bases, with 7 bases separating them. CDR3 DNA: TGTGCCAGCAGCTTGCCGGGATCTGAAGCTTTCTTT. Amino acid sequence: CASSLPGSEAFF.

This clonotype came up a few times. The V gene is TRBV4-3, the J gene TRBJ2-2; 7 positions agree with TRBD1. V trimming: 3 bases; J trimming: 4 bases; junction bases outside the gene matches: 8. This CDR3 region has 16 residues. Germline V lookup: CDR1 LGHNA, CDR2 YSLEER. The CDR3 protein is CASSQTGTDFTGELFF. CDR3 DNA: TGCGCCAGCAGCCAGACCGGGACAGATTTCACCGGGGAGCTGTTTTTT.

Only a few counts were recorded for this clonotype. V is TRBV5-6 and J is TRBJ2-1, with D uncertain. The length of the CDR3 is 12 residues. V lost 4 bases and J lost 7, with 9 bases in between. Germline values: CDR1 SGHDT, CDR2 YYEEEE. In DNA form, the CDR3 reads TGTGCCAGCAGCCCCGGGTTGAATGAGCAGTTCTTC. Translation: CASSPGLNEQFF.

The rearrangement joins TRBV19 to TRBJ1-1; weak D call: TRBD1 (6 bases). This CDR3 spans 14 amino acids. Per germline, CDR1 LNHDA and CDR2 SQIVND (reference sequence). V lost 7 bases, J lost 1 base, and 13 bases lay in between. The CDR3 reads CASKIGQTNTEAFF. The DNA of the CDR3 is TGTGCCAGTAAGATTGGACAGACGAACACTGAAGCTTTCTTT.

CDR3 nucleotides: TGCGCCAGCAGCCGAGTTATTAATCAGCCCCAGCATTTT. This translates into CASSRVINQPQHF. This rearrangement joins TRBV4-1 to TRBJ1-5; D is unresolved. Germline V gene sequence: CDR1 MGHRA, CDR2 YSYEKL. V lost 4 bases and J 4 bases, leaving 8 bases between the germline ends. This CDR3 has 13 residues.

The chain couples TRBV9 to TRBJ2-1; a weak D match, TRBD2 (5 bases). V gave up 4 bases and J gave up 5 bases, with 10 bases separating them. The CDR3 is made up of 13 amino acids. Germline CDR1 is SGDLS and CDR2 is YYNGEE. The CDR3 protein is CASSPSSNNEQFF. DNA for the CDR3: TGTGCCAGCAGCCCCTCTAGCAACAATGAGCAGTTCTTC.

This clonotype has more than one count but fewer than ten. In DNA form, the CDR3 reads TGCGCCAGCAGCTTGGCAGGGGGATCCAAAAACATTCAGTACTTC. Translating gives CASSLAGGSKNIQYF. This chain links TRBV5-1 with TRBJ2-4, with TRBD1 identical over 7 bases. Germline V gene data show CDR1 as SGHRS and CDR2 as YFSETQ. V dropped 0 bases and J dropped 2; count of bases not matched to a gene: 2. CDR3 length: 15 residues. The full variable domain, with the rest looked up from reference TRBV5-1 and TRBJ2-4, is KAGVTQTPRYLIKTRGQQVTLSCSPISGHRSVSWYQQTPGQGLQFLFEYFSETQRNKGNFPGRFSGRQFSNSRSEMNVSTLELGDSALYLCASSLAGGSKNIQYFGAGTRLSVL.

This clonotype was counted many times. CDR3 coding DNA: TGCGCCAGCGGGGGGAACTATGGCTACACCTTC. Translated: CASGGNYGYTF. The V call is TRBV5-1, the J call TRBJ1-2, with D possibly being TRBD1 (5 bases). Trimming stripped 7 bases from V and 2 bases from J, with 6 bases between. Germline CDR1 and CDR2: SGHRS and YFSETQ. The CDR3 covers 11 residues.